This T cell receptor (beta chain) was found in a study of blood T cell repertoires in COVID-19. About the study: The samples span acute and convalescent COVID-19 from the United States, Italy and Spain. The analysed material was cDNA or gDNA that came from T cells, B-cell-depleted T cells, or PBMCs.

Germline lookup yields CDR1 MGHRA and CDR2 YSYEKL. V gave up 0 bases and J gave up 9 bases; unmatched junction bases: 9. The CDR3 is 15 residues long. Original methodology: Amplification from reference gene primers served as the basis for estimated nucleated cell counts. Assay: immunoSEQ multiplex PCR; the TCRdb copy retains only in-frame clones and omits some. That table furnishes V, J and clone size, whereas the DNA furnished D and trimming. The sample has around 270,000 clones, around 87% seen once. This sequence was found in a woman aged 45 to 65 with acute or convalescent COVID-19. Sequencing input: peripheral blood. V and J are TRBV4-1 and TRBJ2-5, with 8 nucleotides matching TRBD2. The CDR3: CASSQETSASGSQYF. For the CDR3, the DNA is TGCGCCAGCAGCCAAGAGACTAGCGCCTCGGGGTCCCAGTACTTC.